The entry below describes one TCR beta chain. The data derive from a study of cytomegalovirus exposure and HLA in healthy donors. The length of the CDR3 is 16 residues. Trimming removed 2 bases from V and 3 bases from J; junction bases left unmatched: 6. Germline V lookup: CDR1 SGHTS, CDR2 YDEGEE. The PCR contained 60 Vbeta and 13 Jbeta primers. The repertoire was sequenced with immunoSEQ multiplex PCR; TCRdb's copy has only in-frame clones and lacks some. This repertoire shows 110,000 to 150,000 clones, roughly three quarters found once; its top ten account for about 4.7%. The clonotype comes from a man in his sixties in good health and CMV-seronegative. What was sequenced was PBMCs. The chain combines TRBV5-8 with TRBJ1-3; 9 bases agree with TRBD1. The CDR3 protein is CASSLQQGAGGNTIYF. The DNA of the CDR3 is TGTGCCAGCAGCTTACAACAGGGGGCCGGTGGAAACACCATATATTTT. The entire variable domain, with the rest obtained from reference TRBV5-8 and TRBJ1-3, is as follows: EAGVTQSPTHLIKTRGQQATLRCSPISGHTSVYWYQQALGLGLQFLLWYDEGEERNRGNFPPRFSGRQFPNYSSELNVNALELEDSALYLCASSLQQGAGGNTIYFGEGSWLTVV.